This entry features one T cell receptor beta chain sequence. Its antigen is not known. This sample was included in a study of T cell responses to AZD1222 COVID-19 vaccine. Findings of the study overall: Donors, mostly white British, included more females; clonal diversity was possibly underestimated. It was only a handful of AZD1222 recipients who were seropositive at baseline.

TCRdb keeps only in-frame clones here, not all; method: immunoSEQ multiplex PCR. Of about 130,000 clones detected, around 84% appear once; the ten largest clones hold about 4%. The germline V gene has CDR1 MNHNS and CDR2 SASEGT. After removal of 3 bases from V and 3 bases from J, the junction contained 5 bases not matched to a gene. The CDR3 totals 15 residues. V gene TRBV6-1 combines with J gene TRBJ1-5, with TRBD1 identical over 7 bases. The receptor comes from an adult in good health. The sequenced sample was peripheral blood, obtained on day 0 of AZD1222 vaccination. The CDR3 DNA reads TGTGCCAGCAGTGAGGGCAGGGGGAACAATCAGCCCCAGCATTTT. Protein sequence: CASSEGRGNNQPQHF.